This entry is about one T cell receptor (beta chain). Its antigen remains unknown. Its ends do not fully match the called genes, so a read error is possible. The sample originates from a study of tumor-infiltrating lymphocytes in primary liver carcinoma. TCR beta cDNA came from about 0.55 ug total RNA, primed with a constant-region primer. Three nested multiplex PCR rounds, a slightly modified ARM-PCR, produced the libraries for TCR beta. TCRdb used MiXCR to reprocess the multiplex PCR reads, holding one entry per CDR3 protein. This table holds 100,000 or so distinct CDR3 sequences, approximately 78% found once. Co-extraction yielded RNA and DNA from 20-30 mg of unsorted bulk tissue. Study-level points and caveats: Tumor-adjacent and tumor-blood pairs shared less of their repertoires than tumor region pairs shared. The 250 largest clones made up significantly more of tumor than blood repertoires (p = 0.039). Only about 7.5-24% of top clones occurred in every one of the five tumor regions.

The specimen was liver tumor tissue from sampling region 3. Sample subset: tumor region T3, left-lateral pole. This TCR was recovered from a man between 35 and 55 years old with primary liver carcinoma and hepatitis B virus infection.

The CDR3 loop reads CASRKGGRSEEIQYF. In nucleotides, the CDR3 is TGTGCCAGCCGAAAGGGGGGGAGGAGCGAAGAGATCCAGTACTTC. V is TRBV5-4 and J is TRBJ2-5; tentatively, D is TRBD2 (7 bases). The CDR3 is 15 amino acids. In germline, CDR1 is SGHNT, CDR2 YYREEE (reference sequence).